This T cell receptor (beta chain) was identified during a study of CD8 T cells in ankylosing spondylitis. Study-level findings and limits: From matched ankylosing spondylitis synovial fluid, disease-linked clones were reportedly recovered at significantly enriched levels. Reactive arthritis synovial fluid and blood were previously reported to contain some motif variants. What seemed typical of ankylosing spondylitis blood was a TCR beta motif built from eight highly homologous variants.

This CDR3 contains 20 residues. Germline V gene lookup returns CDR1 ENHRY and CDR2 SYGVKD. Trimming shortened V by 3 bases and J by 1 base, and 27 bases separated the two germline ends. Researchers built TCR beta libraries using quantitative 5'-RACE with molecular barcodes. TCRdb re-called the 5' RACE reads through MiXCR, storing one row per CDR3 protein. The sample has about 250,000 distinct CDR3 sequences, approximately 8% seen once. This clonotype has at least ten counts. Its antigen is unidentified. The sequenced sample was blood, either unsorted or a sorted T cell fraction (not recorded which). The rearrangement links TRBV10-3 to TRBJ2-5; tentatively, D is TRBD2 (6 bases). This clonotype originated in a female donor with ankylosing spondylitis or in good health (not recorded which). The CDR3, as DNA: TGTGCCATCAGTGATGATGGAGGCGGGAATGGTCAATCAATCCAAGAGACCCAGTACTTC. It codes for CAISDDGGGNGQSIQETQYF.